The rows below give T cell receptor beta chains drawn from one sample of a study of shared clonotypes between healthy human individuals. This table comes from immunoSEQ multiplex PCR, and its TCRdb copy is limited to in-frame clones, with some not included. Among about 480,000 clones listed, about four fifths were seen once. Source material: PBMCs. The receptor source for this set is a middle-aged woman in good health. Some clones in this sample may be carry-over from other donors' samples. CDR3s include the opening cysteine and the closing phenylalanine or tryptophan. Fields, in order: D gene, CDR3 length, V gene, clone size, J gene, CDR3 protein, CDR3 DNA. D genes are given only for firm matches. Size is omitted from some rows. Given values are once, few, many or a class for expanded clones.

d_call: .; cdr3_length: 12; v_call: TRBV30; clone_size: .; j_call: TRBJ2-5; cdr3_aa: CAWSDLGETQYF; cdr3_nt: TGTGCCTGGAGTGACTTAGGAGAGACCCAGTACTTC
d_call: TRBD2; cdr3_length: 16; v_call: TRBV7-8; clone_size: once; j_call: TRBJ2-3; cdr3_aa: CASSLGGGLAGDTQYF; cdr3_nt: TGTGCCAGCAGCTTAGGTGGGGGACTAGCGGGAGATACGCAGTATTTT
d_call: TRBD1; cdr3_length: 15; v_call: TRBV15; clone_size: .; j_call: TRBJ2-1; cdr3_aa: CATSWGTGGHNEQFF; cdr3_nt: TGTGCCACCAGCTGGGGGACAGGGGGCCACAATGAGCAGTTCTTC
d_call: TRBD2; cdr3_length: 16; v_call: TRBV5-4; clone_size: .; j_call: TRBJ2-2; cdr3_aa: CASSLVRAAGTGELFF; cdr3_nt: TGTGCCAGCAGCTTGGTCAGGGCAGCGGGGACCGGGGAGCTGTTTTTT
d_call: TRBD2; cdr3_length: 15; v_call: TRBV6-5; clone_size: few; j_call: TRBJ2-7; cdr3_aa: CASSSTSGSPYEQYF; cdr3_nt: TGTGCCAGCAGTTCTACTAGCGGGAGTCCCTACGAGCAGTACTTC
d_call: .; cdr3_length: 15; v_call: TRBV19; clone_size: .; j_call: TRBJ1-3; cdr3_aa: CASSIEAQTGNTIYF; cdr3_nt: TGTGCCAGTAGTATAGAGGCACAGACTGGAAACACCATATATTTT
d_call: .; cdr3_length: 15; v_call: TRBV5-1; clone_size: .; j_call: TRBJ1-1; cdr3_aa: CASSLAGRAGTEAFF; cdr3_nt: TGCGCCAGCAGCTTGGCCGGCAGGGCGGGAACTGAAGCTTTCTTT
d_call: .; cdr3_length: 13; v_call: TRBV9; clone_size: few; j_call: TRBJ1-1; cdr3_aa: CASSVTVNTEAFF; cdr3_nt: TGTGCCAGCAGCGTCACAGTGAACACTGAAGCTTTCTTT
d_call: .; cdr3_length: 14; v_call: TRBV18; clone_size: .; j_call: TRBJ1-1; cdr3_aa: CANSPLALNTEAFF; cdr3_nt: TGTGCCAACTCACCTCTGGCCCTGAACACTGAAGCTTTCTTT
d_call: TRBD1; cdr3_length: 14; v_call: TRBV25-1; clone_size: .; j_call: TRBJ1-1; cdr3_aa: CASSATGGFTEAFF; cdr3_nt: TGTGCCAGCAGCGCCACAGGGGGGTTCACTGAAGCTTTCTTT
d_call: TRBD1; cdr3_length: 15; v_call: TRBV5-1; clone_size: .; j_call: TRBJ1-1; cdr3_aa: CASSLSTGGNTEAFF; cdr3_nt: TGCGCCAGCAGCTTGTCGACAGGGGGGAACACTGAAGCTTTCTTT
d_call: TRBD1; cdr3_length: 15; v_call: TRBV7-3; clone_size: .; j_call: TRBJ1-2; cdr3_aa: CASSIGQGTRYGYTF; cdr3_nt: TGTGCCAGCAGCATTGGACAGGGGACCCGCTATGGCTACACCTTC
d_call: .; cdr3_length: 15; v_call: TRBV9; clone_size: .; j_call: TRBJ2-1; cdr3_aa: CASSVDSPSYNEQFF; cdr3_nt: TGTGCCAGCAGCGTAGACTCACCGTCCTACAATGAGCAGTTCTTC
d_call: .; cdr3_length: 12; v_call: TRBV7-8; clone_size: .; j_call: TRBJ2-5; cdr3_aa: CASTEGSETQYF; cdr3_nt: TGTGCCAGCACCGAAGGGAGTGAGACCCAGTACTTC
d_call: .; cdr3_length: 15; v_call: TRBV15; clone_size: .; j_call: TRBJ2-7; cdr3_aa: CATSRDLSDSREQYF; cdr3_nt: TGTGCCACCAGCAGAGATCTGTCAGATAGCCGGGAGCAGTACTTC
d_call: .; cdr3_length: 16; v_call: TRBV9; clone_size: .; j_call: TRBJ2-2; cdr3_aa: CASSVGPGTGTGELFF; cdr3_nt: TGTGCCAGCAGCGTAGGGCCAGGTACTGGGACCGGGGAGCTGTTTTTT
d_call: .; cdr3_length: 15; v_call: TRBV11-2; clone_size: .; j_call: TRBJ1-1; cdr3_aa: CASSLVLGMNTEAFF; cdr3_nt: TGTGCCAGCAGCTTAGTCCTGGGGATGAACACTGAAGCTTTCTTT
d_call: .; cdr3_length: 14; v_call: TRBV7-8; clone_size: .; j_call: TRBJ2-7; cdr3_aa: CASSPGPGVYEQYF; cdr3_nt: TGTGCCAGCAGCCCAGGACCAGGCGTCTACGAGCAGTACTTC
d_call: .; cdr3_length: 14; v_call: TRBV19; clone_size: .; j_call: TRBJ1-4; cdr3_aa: CASSPEGFPEKLFF; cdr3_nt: TGTGCCAGTAGTCCCGAAGGTTTTCCTGAAAAACTGTTTTTT
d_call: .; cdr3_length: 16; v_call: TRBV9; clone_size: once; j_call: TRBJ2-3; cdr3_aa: CASSVDSGRSTDTQYF; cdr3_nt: TGTGCCAGCAGCGTAGATAGCGGCCGCAGCACAGATACGCAGTATTTT
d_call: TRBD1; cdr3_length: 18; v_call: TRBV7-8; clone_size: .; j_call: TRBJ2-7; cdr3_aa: CASSTNLLPGQGYYEQYF; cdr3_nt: TGTGCCAGCAGCACCAATCTCCTTCCGGGACAGGGGTACTACGAGCAGTACTTC
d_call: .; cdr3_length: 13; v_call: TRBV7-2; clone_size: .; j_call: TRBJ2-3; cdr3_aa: CASSLGGTDTQYF; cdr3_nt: TGTGCCAGCAGCTTGGGTGGCACAGATACGCAGTATTTT
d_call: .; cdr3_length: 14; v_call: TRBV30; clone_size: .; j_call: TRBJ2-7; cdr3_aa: CAWNKGQLNYEQYF; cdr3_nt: TGTGCCTGGAACAAAGGGCAGTTGAACTACGAGCAGTACTTC
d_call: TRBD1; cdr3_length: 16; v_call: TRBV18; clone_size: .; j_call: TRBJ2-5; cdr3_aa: CASSQRGNSGGETQYF; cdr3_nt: TGTGCCAGCTCACAAAGGGGGAACTCAGGGGGCGAGACCCAGTACTTC
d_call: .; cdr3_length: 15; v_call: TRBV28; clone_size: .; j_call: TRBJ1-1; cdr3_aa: CASTTPGDINTEAFF; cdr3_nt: TGTGCCAGCACCACCCCGGGGGACATAAACACTGAAGCTTTCTTT
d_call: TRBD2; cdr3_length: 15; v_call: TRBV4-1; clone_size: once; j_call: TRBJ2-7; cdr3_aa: CASSQGTSGNYEQYF; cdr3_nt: TGCGCCAGCAGCCAGGGGACTAGTGGTAACTACGAGCAGTACTTC
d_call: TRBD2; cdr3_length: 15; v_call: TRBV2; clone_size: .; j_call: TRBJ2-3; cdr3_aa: CASSDGLAETDTQYF; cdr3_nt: TGTGCCAGCAGCGATGGACTAGCGGAGACAGATACGCAGTATTTT
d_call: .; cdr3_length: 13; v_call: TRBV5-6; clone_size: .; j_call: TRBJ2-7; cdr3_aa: CASSFGSTYEQYF; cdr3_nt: TGTGCCAGCAGCTTTGGGTCCACCTACGAGCAGTACTTC
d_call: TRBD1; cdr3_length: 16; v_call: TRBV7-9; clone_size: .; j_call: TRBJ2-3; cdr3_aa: CASSASGTGTMDTQYF; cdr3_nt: TGTGCCAGCAGCGCCTCCGGGACAGGGACGATGGATACGCAGTATTTT
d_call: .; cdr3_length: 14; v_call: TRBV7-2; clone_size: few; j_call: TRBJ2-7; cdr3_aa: CASSLDGGKYEQYF; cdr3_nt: TGTGCCAGCAGCTTAGACGGGGGAAAATACGAGCAGTACTTC